A selection of T cell receptor beta chains follows, all from one sample in a study of shared clonotypes between healthy human individuals. Data came from immunoSEQ multiplex PCR; TCRdb stores just in-frame clones and leaves some out. This table holds about 680,000 clones, about three quarters found once. The sample was memory CD4+ T cells sorted from blood. These TCRs come from a woman between 25 and 40 years old in good health. The CDR3 runs from the conserved cysteine through the conserved F or W. A D gene is named only where the DNA matches it firmly. Expanded clones are given a class, and other clones once, few, many or no size at all.

NA | TRBJ2-7 | TRBV29-1 | NA | TGCAGCGTTGGGGGTTACGAGCAGTACTTC | CSVGGYEQYF
NA | TRBJ2-1 | TRBV5-1 | TRBD1 | TGCGCCAGCAGCTCCGGGACAGCGTCCTACAATGAGCAGTTCTTC | CASSSGTASYNEQFF
NA | TRBJ1-5 | TRBV15 | NA | TGTGCCACCAGCAGAGACAGCCAGCCCCAGCATTTT | CATSRDSQPQHF
NA | TRBJ2-7 | TRBV5-1 | NA | TGCGCCAGCGGTAACAGTTACGAGCAGTACTTC | CASGNSYEQYF
NA | TRBJ1-1 | TRBV9 | NA | TGTGCCAGCAAAAGAGATGGGGTAGGGACTGAAGCTTTCTTT | CASKRDGVGTEAFF
NA | TRBJ1-5 | TRBV19 | NA | TGTGCCAGTAGTATGGGGGGGGCTCAGCCCCAGCATTTT | CASSMGGAQPQHF
NA | TRBJ2-2 | TRBV15 | NA | TGTGCCACCAGCAGAGACAGAGGAACCGGGGAGCTGTTTTTT | CATSRDRGTGELFF
many | TRBJ2-7 | TRBV6-1 | NA | TGTGCCAGCGTTGCTCGGGTGGTAGGAGGCCACGAGCAGTACTTC | CASVARVVGGHEQYF
NA | TRBJ2-5 | TRBV30 | TRBD2 | TGTGCCTGGAACAAGGGACTAGCGGGAGTCGGGGAGACCCAGTACTTC | CAWNKGLAGVGETQYF
few | TRBJ2-3 | TRBV18 | TRBD1 | TGTGCCAGCTCAACAGGGGGCGAGACAGATACGCAGTATTTT | CASSTGGETDTQYF
NA | TRBJ2-3 | TRBV27 | NA | TGTGCCAGCAGTTTGGCGGGGGCGTCGGCAGATACGCAGTATTTT | CASSLAGASADTQYF
NA | TRBJ2-5 | TRBV6-1 | TRBD2 | TGTGCCAGCAGTGAACATCGCCCAGGGAGGGCGGAGACCCAGTACTTC | CASSEHRPGRAETQYF
NA | TRBJ2-5 | TRBV18 | NA | TGTGCCAGCTCTTATCGCAGGGGTGAGACCCAGTACTTC | CASSYRRGETQYF
NA | TRBJ2-5 | TRBV5-4 | TRBD2 | TGTGCCAGCAGCTTGGATCCAGCGGGAGAGTGGGAGACCCAGTACTTC | CASSLDPAGEWETQYF
NA | TRBJ1-1 | TRBV28 | NA | TGTGCCAGCAGATACCACCGGGTGGCTTTCTTT | CASRYHRVAFF
NA | TRBJ2-7 | TRBV6-5 | NA | TGTGCCAGCAGCAACATCCGCGAGCAGTACTTC | CASSNIREQYF
NA | TRBJ2-7 | TRBV20-1 | NA | TGCAGTGCAAAGGGGACCTACGAGCAGTACTTC | CSAKGTYEQYF
NA | TRBJ2-7 | TRBV28 | TRBD1 | TGTGCCAGCAGTGTAACAGGGGCCCTTTCCTACGAGCAGTACTTC | CASSVTGALSYEQYF
few | TRBJ1-2 | TRBV6-1 | NA | TGTGCCAGCAGTGAATACGGCCGCACTAACTATGGCTACACCTTC | CASSEYGRTNYGYTF
NA | TRBJ2-1 | TRBV5-1 | TRBD1 | TGCGCCAGCAGCTCAGGACAGGGTCGCAATGAGCAGTTCTTC | CASSSGQGRNEQFF
once | TRBJ2-2 | TRBV6-4 | NA | TGTGCCAGCAGTGACTCATTTTCGGGTCTGAACACCGGGGAGCTGTTTTTT | CASSDSFSGLNTGELFF
NA | TRBJ2-5 | TRBV7-9 | TRBD1 | TGTGCCAGCAGCTTAGGTGCAGGGGGCACAGAGACCCAGTACTTC | CASSLGAGGTETQYF
few | TRBJ1-4 | TRBV27 | TRBD1 | TGTGCCAGCAGTTTATGGCAGGGGGCTAATGAAAAACTGTTTTTT | CASSLWQGANEKLFF
NA | TRBJ2-3 | TRBV4-1 | TRBD1 | TGCGCCAGCAGCCATCAGGGGGCGGACACAGATACGCAGTATTTT | CASSHQGADTDTQYF
NA | TRBJ2-1 | TRBV21-1 | NA | TGTGCCGGACTACACCGGGACAGGGATCGGGCATCTAACAATGAGCAGTTCTTC | CAGLHRDRDRASNNEQFF
NA | TRBJ1-3 | TRBV5-1 | NA | TGCGCCAGCAGCGTAGGGACTTCTGGAAACACCATATATTTT | CASSVGTSGNTIYF
once | TRBJ1-1 | TRBV13 | NA | TGTGCCAGCGCCCCGGCGTTTACTGAAGCTTTCTTT | CASAPAFTEAFF
NA | TRBJ2-3 | TRBV12-5 | NA | TGTGCTAGTGGTTCCATGGGGGGCGGGACCACCCCCGTAACCTACACAGATACGCAGTATTTT | CASGSMGGGTTPVTYTDTQYF
few | TRBJ1-3 | TRBV28 | NA | TGTGCCAGCAGTTTAGGGCGGTACTCTGGAAACACCATATATTTT | CASSLGRYSGNTIYF
NA | TRBJ2-3 | TRBV28 | TRBD2 | TGTGCCAGCAGTTTCCGGCTAGCGGGAGTGCGGAACACAGATACGCAGTATTTT | CASSFRLAGVRNTDTQYF
NA | TRBJ1-1 | TRBV6-1 | TRBD1 | TGTGCCAGCAGTCCACAGGGGACCGCGAACACTGAAGCTTTCTTT | CASSPQGTANTEAFF
NA | TRBJ2-1 | TRBV11-3 | NA | TGTGCCAGCAGCCATCCCGGGGTTGGGATGAATGAGCAGTTCTTC | CASSHPGVGMNEQFF
few | TRBJ1-5 | TRBV9 | NA | TGTGCCAGCAGCGGCCATGCGGGGGCGGAACAGCCCCAGCATTTT | CASSGHAGAEQPQHF
NA | TRBJ2-1 | TRBV19 | TRBD1 | TGTGCCAGTAGTATCCAGGGGGCGCCGGGAGAGCAGTTCTTC | CASSIQGAPGEQFF
once | TRBJ1-6 | TRBV6-4 | NA | TGTGCCAGCAGTGAAGGTTCCTATAATTCACCCCTCCACTTT | CASSEGSYNSPLHF
NA | TRBJ2-1 | TRBV29-1 | NA | TGCAGCGTGCTCCGGGACGCAAATGAGCAGTTCTTC | CSVLRDANEQFF
NA | TRBJ2-7 | TRBV6-6 | NA | TGTGCCAGCAACCTTGGACAGAACTCCTACGAGCAGTACTTC | CASNLGQNSYEQYF
NA | TRBJ2-7 | TRBV6-6 | NA | TGTGCCAGCAGTTGGTCCCAGCGGACCTACGAGCAGTACTTC | CASSWSQRTYEQYF
NA | TRBJ2-7 | TRBV6-1 | NA | TGTGCCATCTTAAAACAGGGGACTTCCTACGAGCAGTACTTC | CAILKQGTSYEQYF
NA | TRBJ2-1 | TRBV4-2 | NA | TGTGCCAGCAGCCAGGACCCAGGGAAAGCCTACAATGAGCAGTTCTTC | CASSQDPGKAYNEQFF
NA | TRBJ1-3 | TRBV12-1 | NA | TGTGCCAGCAGCTCCGCACACTCTGGAAACACCATATATTTT | CASSSAHSGNTIYF
NA | TRBJ2-1 | TRBV9 | TRBD2 | TGTGCCAGCAGCCCTCGGACTAGCGTCGCCTACAATGAGCAGTTCTTC | CASSPRTSVAYNEQFF
NA | TRBJ1-3 | TRBV7-8 | TRBD1 | TGTGCCAGCAGTCGGGACAGGGCCTTACTATATTTT | CASSRDRALLYF
NA | TRBJ1-2 | TRBV27 | TRBD1 | TGTGCCAGCAGCGAAGGGACAGGGCGGTATGGCTACACCTTC | CASSEGTGRYGYTF
NA | TRBJ2-1 | TRBV2 | TRBD2 | TGTGCCAGCCGGTGGTCCGTGGCGGGAGATGAGCAGTTCTTC | CASRWSVAGDEQFF
NA | TRBJ2-5 | TRBV27 | TRBD2 | TGTGCCAGCAGTTTCTCTAGCGGGAGGGCATCAGAGACCCAGTACTTC | CASSFSSGRASETQYF
NA | TRBJ2-7 | TRBV28 | NA | TGTGCCAGCAGTTTAAGTGGGTGGGCTTTTTTCGAGCAGTACTTC | CASSLSGWAFFEQYF
NA | TRBJ2-1 | TRBV11-2 | NA | TGTGCCAGCGGCCGGGTTGAGCAGTTCTTC | CASGRVEQFF
NA | TRBJ2-7 | TRBV9 | NA | TGTGCCAGCAGCGTATCAGGGTTGGCCTACGAGCAGTACTTC | CASSVSGLAYEQYF
NA | TRBJ2-7 | TRBV11-2 | TRBD2 | TGTGCCAGCAGCTTGACTAGCGGGCCTTACGAGCAGTACTTC | CASSLTSGPYEQYF
NA | TRBJ2-3 | TRBV23-1 | TRBD1 | TGCGCCAGCAGTCCGAGGACAGGCCCTGATACGCAGTATTTT | CASSPRTGPDTQYF
NA | TRBJ2-3 | TRBV27 | TRBD1 | TGTGCCAGCAGTTTACTAGGACAGGGAACCACAGATACGCAGTATTTT | CASSLLGQGTTDTQYF
NA | TRBJ2-7 | TRBV5-1 | TRBD1 | TGCGCCAGCAGCTTCGGACAGGGTGCATTTTACGAGCAGTACTTC | CASSFGQGAFYEQYF
few | TRBJ1-3 | TRBV10-2 | TRBD1 | TGCGCCAGCAGGATGGGACAGCAAGCTGGAAACACCATATATTTT | CASRMGQQAGNTIYF